These 5 T cell receptor beta chains were all obtained from the same sample, sequenced in a study of cytotoxic CD8 clonotypes in ibrutinib-treated CLL. Here immunoSEQ multiplex PCR was the method, and the copy in TCRdb shows in-frame clones only, minus some. The data hold tens of thousands of clones, with around 53% observed a single time. The source material was PBMCs, sampled before ibrutinib treatment. The receptors were gathered from a human donor with chronic lymphocytic leukemia.

This clone was recorded only once. This sequence joins TRBV5-1 and TRBJ2-1; TRBD1 is a possible D gene (5 bases). The V end was cut by 1 base, the J end by 8 bases, with 7 bases between. Germline loops: CDR1 SGHRS, CDR2 YFSETQ. The CDR3 length is 12 residues. Written as DNA, the CDR3 is TGCGCCAGCAGCTTGCAGGGCCATGAGCAGTTCTTC. It specifies CASSLQGHEQFF.

The chain uses TRBV29-1 and TRBJ1-4; D is unclear. Germline lookup yields CDR1 SQVTM and CDR2 ANQGSEA. The V end lost 5 bases, the J end lost 0 bases, and 7 bases lay between the germline ends. The CDR3 has 13 residues. CDR3 sequence (DNA): TGCAGCGTTAGACGAGCAACTAATGAAAAACTGTTTTTT. Amino acids: CSVRRATNEKLFF.

This rearrangement joins TRBV5-6 to TRBJ2-1, with D tentatively TRBD1 (7 bases). CDR3 length equals 16 residues. In germline, CDR1 is SGHDT, CDR2 YYEEEE. Trimming took off 0 bases at V and 5 bases at J, with 15 bases between the two ends. The CDR3: CASSLVGGGLHNEQFF. In DNA, the CDR3 is TGTGCCAGCAGCTTGGTTGGAGGGGGCTTACACAATGAGCAGTTCTTC.

This clone was recorded a few times. The chain combines TRBV5-4 with TRBJ1-3; 11 bases are shared with TRBD1. The CDR3 spans 15 residues. The junction had 3 bases not matched to a gene; V was cut back by 4 bases and J by 3 bases. CDR1 is SGHNT and CDR2 is YYREEE in the germline V gene (reference sequence). This chain's CDR3 is CASSRTGGRGNTIYF. The CDR3 DNA is TGTGCCAGCAGCCGGACAGGGGGCCGTGGAAACACCATATATTTT. Using reference TRBV5-4 and TRBJ1-3 for the parts outside the CDR3, the full variable domain is ETGVTQSPTHLIKTRGQQVTLRCSSQSGHNTVSWYQQALGQGPQFIFQYYREEENGRGNFPPRFSGLQFPNYSSELNVNALELDDSALYLCASSRTGGRGNTIYFGEGSWLTVV.

This clone was picked up a small number of times. The chain carries TRBV2 and TRBJ2-1, with a possible D match to TRBD1 (6 bases). This CDR3 contains 12 residues. Trimming left V 4 bases short and J 9 bases short, with 10 bases between. Germline assignment: CDR1 SNHLY and CDR2 FYNNEI. This CDR3 reads CASSVGAGEQFF. CDR3 nucleotides: TGTGCCAGCAGTGTGGGGGCTGGTGAGCAGTTCTTC.